This TCR beta chain was identified in a study of molecular identifiers for immune sequencing clone quantification. Germline values: CDR1 SGHAT, CDR2 FQNNGV. CDR3 length: 15 residues. V lost 1 base, J lost 1 base, and 11 bases lay in between. Each CDR3 protein gets one entry after TCRdb re-called the PCR reads with MiXCR. The data hold tens of thousands of distinct CDR3 sequences, with approximately 22% observed a single time. Of note for this clonotype: Antigen specificity is unknown.

Study conclusions and caveats: Whereas clones above 20 RNA copies held under 1% of naive-cell molecules, they held over 98% of effector molecules.

Specimen: naive CD8+ T cells from blood, with Jurkat cell RNA spiked in. Noted subset: FACS-sorted CD8+CD4-CCR7+CD45RA+ naive T cells. This chain links TRBV11-2 with TRBJ2-7; D unclear. This receptor was taken from a human donor in good health. Some libraries in this study had Jurkat cell RNA spiked in. CDR3 DNA sequence: TGTGCCAGCAGCTTAGCTAGTCTATTGTCCTACGAGCAGTACTTC. This codes for CASSLASLLSYEQYF.